This T cell receptor (beta chain) was documented in a study of T cells after yellow fever vaccination. TCRdb called the 5' RACE reads again in MiXCR, with one record for every CDR3 protein. In the table there are 300,000 to 350,000 distinct CDR3 sequences, roughly a tenth of which are singletons. This CDR3 spans 15 amino acids. V gave up 3 bases and J gave up 4 bases; unmatched junction bases: 5. Germline V gene sequence: CDR1 KGHSH, CDR2 LQKENI. In regard to this clonotype: Its antigen is unidentified.

Study-level points and caveats: When the response was secondary, it was weaker but reached its peak faster, day 5 versus 15.

The TCR originated in a man aged 18 to 29 who received the YFV17D yellow fever vaccine. The sequencing here drew on CD4+ T cells sorted from PBMCs, taken 45 days after the yellow fever booster vaccination. The chain recombines TRBV18 with TRBJ1-1, with 10 nucleotides matching TRBD1. The CDR3 loop is CASSPDRGKATEAFF. In DNA form, the CDR3 reads TGTGCCAGCTCACCGGACAGGGGGAAGGCCACTGAAGCTTTCTTT.